A selection of T cell receptor beta chains follows, all from one sample in a study of cytomegalovirus exposure and HLA in healthy donors. The repertoire was sequenced with immunoSEQ multiplex PCR; TCRdb's copy has only in-frame clones and lacks some. The sample lists under 200,000 clones; 79% were seen once. Sequencing used PBMCs. The receptor set was obtained from a man aged 35-49 years in good health and CMV-seronegative. Both conserved end residues are part of each CDR3. A D gene is named only where the DNA matches it firmly. Size is stated for part of the rows, as once, few or many counts, or as a class when the clone is expanded.

d_call	v_call	j_call	clone_size	cdr3_aa	cdr3_nt
-	TRBV28	TRBJ1-2	few	CASTAPANYGYTF	TGTGCCAGCACCGCCCCGGCTAACTATGGCTACACCTTC
TRBD1	TRBV28	TRBJ2-1	-	CASSYRGFYNEQFF	TGTGCCAGCAGCTACAGGGGGTTCTACAATGAGCAGTTCTTC
-	TRBV5-1	TRBJ2-3	-	CASSEAGSTDTQYF	TGCGCCAGCAGTGAGGCGGGAAGCACAGATACGCAGTATTTT
TRBD2	TRBV5-4	TRBJ2-5	-	CASSRAGEAGTQYF	TGTGCCAGTTCGAGAGCGGGAGAGGCGGGGACCCAGTACTTC
-	TRBV30	TRBJ2-5	-	CAWSVQGKETQYF	TGTGCCTGGAGTGTTCAGGGGAAAGAGACCCAGTACTTC
TRBD1	TRBV6-5	TRBJ2-5	-	CASSTGRGQETQYF	TGTGCCAGCTCGACAGGGAGAGGGCAAGAGACCCAGTACTTC
TRBD2	TRBV6-6	TRBJ2-1	few	CASSPLAGRYNEQFF	TGTGCCAGCAGCCCACTAGCGGGAAGATACAATGAGCAGTTCTTC
-	TRBV7-9	TRBJ2-2	-	CASSLDWRSTGELFF	TGTGCCAGCAGCTTGGACTGGAGGTCCACCGGGGAGCTGTTTTTT
TRBD2	TRBV5-1	TRBJ2-7	-	CASHNQLAGTEQYF	TGCGCCAGCCACAACCAGCTAGCGGGAACCGAGCAGTACTTC
TRBD1	TRBV28	TRBJ1-2	-	CASSALPWTGGGYGYTF	TGTGCCAGCAGTGCCCTTCCCTGGACAGGGGGCGGCTATGGCTACACCTTC
-	TRBV18	TRBJ2-6	few	CASSPLHSGANVLTF	TGTGCCAGCTCACCACTCCACTCTGGGGCCAACGTCCTGACTTTC
-	TRBV7-2	TRBJ2-7	-	CASSLQGTVVPYEQYF	TGTGCCAGCAGCTTACAGGGGACGGTTGTCCCCTACGAGCAGTACTTC
TRBD1	TRBV10-3	TRBJ2-7	-	CAITGTGVYEQYF	TGTGCCATCACTGGGACAGGGGTCTACGAGCAGTACTTC
-	TRBV4-3	TRBJ2-7	-	CASSLKTGAYEQYF	TGCGCCAGCAGCCTAAAGACAGGAGCCTACGAGCAGTACTTC
TRBD1	TRBV5-6	TRBJ1-2	-	CASSSLIVVGTGKEYGYTF	TGTGCCAGCAGCTCATTGATTGTTGTGGGGACAGGGAAGGAGTATGGCTACACCTTC
-	TRBV7-2	TRBJ2-3	few	CASSSHGGRSSTDTQYF	TGTGCCAGCAGCTCCCATGGAGGACGATCTAGCACAGATACGCAGTATTTT
-	TRBV27	TRBJ2-6	-	CASRYQSSGANGLTF	TGTGCCAGCAGATACCAGAGCTCTGGGGCCAACGGCCTGACTTTC
TRBD2	TRBV2	TRBJ2-1	-	CASRSGLAGGYEQFF	TGTGCCAGCAGATCGGGACTAGCGGGAGGATATGAGCAGTTCTTC
TRBD1	TRBV5-1	TRBJ2-7	-	CASSLAAGGFNTYEQYF	TGCGCCAGCAGCTTGGCCGCAGGGGGCTTTAACACCTACGAGCAGTACTTC
TRBD2	TRBV4-1	TRBJ2-3	-	CASREREQLSDTQYF	TGCGCCAGCAGAGAGCGGGAGCAGTTGTCAGATACGCAGTATTTT
TRBD1	TRBV11-2	TRBJ1-4	few	CASSTQGGREEKLFF	TGTGCCAGCAGCACGCAGGGGGGAAGAGAGGAAAAACTGTTTTTT
TRBD1	TRBV5-4	TRBJ1-2	-	CASSLGQGGYGYTF	TGTGCCAGCAGCCTTGGACAGGGGGGCTATGGCTACACCTTC
TRBD2	TRBV7-6	TRBJ2-3	once	CASSLASGSLTSTDTQYF	TGTGCCAGCAGCTTAGCTAGCGGGAGTTTGACTAGCACAGATACGCAGTATTTT
-	TRBV13	TRBJ2-2	-	CASSLANTGELFF	TGTGCCAGCAGCTTAGCAAACACCGGGGAGCTGTTTTTT
TRBD1	TRBV4-2	TRBJ2-1	-	CASSQQDRGNEQFF	TGTGCCAGCAGCCAACAAGACAGGGGCAATGAGCAGTTCTTC
-	TRBV10-3	TRBJ2-3	-	CAISEYGGGTDTQYF	TGTGCCATCAGTGAGTACGGCGGGGGCACAGATACGCAGTATTTT
TRBD2	TRBV14	TRBJ2-1	-	CASSQDLGLAVYNEQFF	TGTGCCAGCAGCCAAGACTTGGGACTAGCGGTTTACAATGAGCAGTTCTTC
TRBD2	TRBV4-1	TRBJ2-3	few	CASSQVAGLSTDTQYF	TGCGCCAGCAGCCAAGTAGCGGGGTTAAGCACAGATACGCAGTATTTT
-	TRBV28	TRBJ2-1	-	CATEGDEQFF	TGTGCCACCGAGGGGGATGAGCAGTTCTTC
-	TRBV7-9	TRBJ2-7	-	CSSSLEIAGEQYF	TGTTCCAGCAGCTTAGAAATCGCAGGCGAGCAGTACTTC
-	TRBV7-2	TRBJ2-1	-	CASTLPAVYEQFF	TGTGCCAGCACCCTTCCAGCGGTCTATGAGCAGTTCTTC
-	TRBV15	TRBJ2-7	-	CATSRALGLREQYF	TGTGCCACCAGCAGAGCCTTGGGACTCCGCGAGCAGTACTTC
TRBD2	TRBV5-1	TRBJ2-2	-	CASSLRPTSGRVNTGELFF	TGCGCCAGCAGCTTACGTCCGACTAGCGGGAGGGTGAACACCGGGGAGCTGTTTTTT
TRBD2	TRBV4-3	TRBJ2-2	-	CASSQDGPSGNTGELFF	TGCGCCAGCAGCCAAGATGGGCCTAGCGGGAACACCGGGGAGCTGTTTTTT
TRBD2	TRBV18	TRBJ2-2	-	CASSRTSGRADSPGELFF	TGTGCCAGCTCGCGGACTAGCGGGAGGGCCGATAGCCCCGGGGAGCTGTTTTTT
-	TRBV14	TRBJ2-7	-	CASSQGQLNYEQYF	TGTGCCAGCAGCCAAGGACAGCTTAACTACGAGCAGTACTTC
TRBD2	TRBV6-1	TRBJ2-1	-	CASTKKSGGGNEQFF	TGTGCCAGCACCAAAAAGAGCGGGGGTGGGAATGAGCAGTTCTTC
TRBD1	TRBV5-1	TRBJ2-3	-	CASNPGQGGFTQYF	TGCGCCAGCAATCCGGGACAGGGAGGGTTTACGCAGTATTTT
TRBD2	TRBV28	TRBJ2-7	-	CASTSGLAGVHEQYF	TGTGCCAGCACCTCGGGACTAGCGGGAGTTCACGAGCAGTACTTC
TRBD1	TRBV6-6	TRBJ2-7	-	CASKMGQSPSYEQYF	TGTGCCAGCAAGATGGGACAGTCACCCTCCTACGAGCAGTACTTC
-	TRBV6-1	TRBJ1-2	few	CATQITKDRVYGYTF	TGTGCCACCCAAATTACAAAAGACAGAGTTTATGGCTACACCTTC
-	TRBV19	TRBJ2-7	-	CASSIRDRPYEQYF	TGTGCCAGTAGTATACGAGACAGACCCTACGAGCAGTACTTC
-	TRBV13	TRBJ2-1	-	CASSLTASESSYNEQFF	TGTGCCAGCAGCTTAACTGCTAGCGAAAGCTCCTACAATGAGCAGTTCTTC
TRBD2	TRBV7-9	TRBJ2-7	-	CASSGGGPSYEQYF	TGTGCCAGCAGCGGCGGGGGTCCCTCCTACGAGCAGTACTTC
TRBD2	TRBV28	TRBJ2-3	-	CASSAYAGGSDTQYF	TGTGCCAGCAGTGCCTACGCGGGAGGTTCAGATACGCAGTATTTT